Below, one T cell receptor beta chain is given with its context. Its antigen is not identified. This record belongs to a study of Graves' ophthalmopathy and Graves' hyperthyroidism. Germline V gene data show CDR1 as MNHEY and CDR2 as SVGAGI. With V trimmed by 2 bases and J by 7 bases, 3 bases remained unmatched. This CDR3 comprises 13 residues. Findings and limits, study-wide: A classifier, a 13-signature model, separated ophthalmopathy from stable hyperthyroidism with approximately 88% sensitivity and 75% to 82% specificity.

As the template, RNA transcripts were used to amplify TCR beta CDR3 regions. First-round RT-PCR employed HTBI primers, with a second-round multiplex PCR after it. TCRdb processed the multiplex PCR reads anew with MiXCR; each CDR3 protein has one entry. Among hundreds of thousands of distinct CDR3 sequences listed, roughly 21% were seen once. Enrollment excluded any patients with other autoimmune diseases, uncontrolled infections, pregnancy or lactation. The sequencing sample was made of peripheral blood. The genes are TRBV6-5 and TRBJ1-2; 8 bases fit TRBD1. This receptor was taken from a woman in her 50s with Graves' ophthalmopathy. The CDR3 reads CASSYRDRRGYTF. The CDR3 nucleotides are TGTGCCAGCAGTTACCGGGACAGGCGTGGCTACACCTTC.